This record looks at one TCR beta chain sequence and its context. Its antigen is undetermined. The CDR3 contains 15 residues. The trim removed 5 bases at V and 8 bases at J, leaving 7 bases unmatched. Looked up from germline, CDR1 is MNHEY and CDR2 is SVGAGI. The entry originates in a study of T cells in localized non-small cell lung cancer. The study, taken as a whole, reports: Researchers found a median around 57 of the top 100 tumor clones in adjacent lung. The study linked higher blood T cell density to longer overall survival. Compared with tumor, uninvolved adjacent lung displayed greater T cell clonality, ranking highest overall. Heterogeneity remains possible because sequencing was limited to only one tumor region.

Produced via immunoSEQ multiplex PCR; TCRdb's table is partial and in-frame only. The data show some 39,000 clones, with 79% seen just once and 30% to 40% held by the top ten. The receptor was derived from a woman between 35 and 70 years old with stage II squamous cell lung carcinoma. J is TRBJ2-1 and V is TRBV6-5; TRBD2 matches at 12 bases. The specimen was PBMCs, collected before any cancer treatment. CDR3 sequence: CASSLTSGSTYEQFF. The CDR3 DNA sequence: TGTGCCAGCAGTCTGACTAGCGGGAGTACCTATGAGCAGTTCTTC.